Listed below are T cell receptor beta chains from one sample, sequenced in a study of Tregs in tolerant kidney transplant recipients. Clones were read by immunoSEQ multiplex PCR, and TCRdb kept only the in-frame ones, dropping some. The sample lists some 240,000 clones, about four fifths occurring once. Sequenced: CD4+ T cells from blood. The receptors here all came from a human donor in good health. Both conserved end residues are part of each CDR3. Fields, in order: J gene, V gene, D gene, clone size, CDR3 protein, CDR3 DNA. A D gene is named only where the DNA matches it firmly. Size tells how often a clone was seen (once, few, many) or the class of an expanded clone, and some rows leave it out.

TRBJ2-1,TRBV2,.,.,CASSEDRLSEQFF,TGTGCCAGCAGTGAGGACAGACTAAGTGAGCAGTTCTTC
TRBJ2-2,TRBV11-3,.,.,CASSLVHTGELFF,TGTGCCAGCAGCTTAGTGCACACCGGGGAGCTGTTTTTT
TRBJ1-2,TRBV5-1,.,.,CASSLKGWGGKDYGYTF,TGCGCCAGCAGCCTGAAGGGTTGGGGGGGCAAGGACTATGGCTACACCTTC
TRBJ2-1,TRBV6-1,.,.,CASSDLASVEFF,TGTGCCAGCAGTGACTTGGCTAGCGTTGAGTTCTTC
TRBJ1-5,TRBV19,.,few,CASTSSHLDNQPQHF,TGTGCCAGTACCTCCTCACACTTAGACAATCAGCCCCAGCATTTT
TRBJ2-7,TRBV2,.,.,CASSNLADYEQYF,TGTGCCAGCAGCAATTTGGCTGACTACGAGCAGTACTTC
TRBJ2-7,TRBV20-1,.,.,CSATSKYEQYF,TGCAGTGCTACTAGCAAATACGAGCAGTACTTC
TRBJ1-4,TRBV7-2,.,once,CASSLDRLSFAEKLFF,TGTGCCAGCAGCTTAGATCGGCTGAGCTTCGCTGAAAAACTGTTTTTT
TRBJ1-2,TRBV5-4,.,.,CASLLLGGASYGYTF,TGTGCCAGCCTACTCCTCGGGGGCGCCAGCTATGGCTACACCTTC
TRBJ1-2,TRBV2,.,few,CASSGGLNYGYTF,TGTGCCAGCAGTGGAGGCTTGAACTATGGCTACACCTTC
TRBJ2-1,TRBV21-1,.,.,CASSKGLDSYNEQFF,TGTGCCAGCAGCAAAGGGTTGGACTCCTACAATGAGCAGTTCTTC
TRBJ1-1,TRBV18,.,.,CASSPKGVSSTEAFF,TGTGCCAGCTCACCGAAAGGGGTCTCTTCCACTGAAGCTTTCTTT
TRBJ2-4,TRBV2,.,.,CASRGLAKNIQYF,TGTGCCAGCAGGGGACTAGCCAAAAACATTCAGTACTTC
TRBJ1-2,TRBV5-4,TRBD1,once,CASSRRQGAGGYTF,TGTGCCAGCAGCCGTCGGCAGGGGGCGGGGGGCTACACCTTC
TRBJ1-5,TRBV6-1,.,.,CAGGEKSYSNQPQHF,TGTGCCGGGGGCGAAAAAAGTTATAGCAATCAGCCCCAGCATTTT
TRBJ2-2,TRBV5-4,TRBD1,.,CASSQTGGSGELFF,TGTGCCAGCAGCCAAACAGGGGGCTCCGGGGAGCTGTTTTTT
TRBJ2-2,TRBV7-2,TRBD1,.,CASSKGQGRTGELFF,TGTGCCAGCAGCAAAGGACAGGGTAGGACCGGGGAGCTGTTTTTT
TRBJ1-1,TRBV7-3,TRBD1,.,CASSLRTGGFTEAFF,TGTGCCAGCAGCCTTAGGACAGGGGGCTTCACTGAAGCTTTCTTT
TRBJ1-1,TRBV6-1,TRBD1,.,CASPQGAIANTEAFF,TGTGCCAGCCCCCAGGGGGCTATCGCGAACACTGAAGCTTTCTTT
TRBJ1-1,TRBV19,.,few,CASSITRGTEAFF,TGTGCCAGTAGTATAACGAGGGGAACTGAAGCTTTCTTT
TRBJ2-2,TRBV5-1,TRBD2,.,CASSLMASGRGTGELFF,TGCGCCAGCAGCTTGATGGCTAGCGGGAGGGGCACCGGGGAGCTGTTTTTT
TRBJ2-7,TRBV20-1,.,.,CSARSPRLSHF,TGCAGTGCTAGAAGCCCGAGACTAAGCCACTTC
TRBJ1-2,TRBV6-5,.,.,CASSKQGPSRYGYTF,TGTGCCAGCAGTAAACAGGGTCCGTCGCGGTATGGCTACACCTTC
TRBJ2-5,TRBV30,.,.,CAWSGFRSRSQETQYF,TGTGCCTGGAGTGGGTTCAGATCGAGGAGCCAAGAGACCCAGTACTTC
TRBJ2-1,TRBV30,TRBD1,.,CAWSPTGAYNEQFF,TGTGCCTGGAGTCCGACAGGGGCCTACAATGAGCAGTTCTTC
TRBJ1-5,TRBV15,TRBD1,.,CATSRLTGGGQPQHF,TGTGCCACCAGCAGACTCACAGGGGGCGGCCAGCCCCAGCATTTT
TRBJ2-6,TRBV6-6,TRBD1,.,CARSVTRGHGANVLTF,TGTGCCCGCAGTGTCACCAGGGGGCACGGGGCCAACGTCCTGACTTTC
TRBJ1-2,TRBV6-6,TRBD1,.,CASRSGQGLYGYTF,TGTGCCAGCAGATCCGGACAGGGCCTCTATGGCTACACCTTC
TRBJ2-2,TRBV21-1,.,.,CASSKAANTGELFF,TGTGCCAGCAGCAAAGCGGCGAACACCGGGGAGCTGTTTTTT
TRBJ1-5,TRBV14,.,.,CASSQGGPQHF,TGTGCCAGCAGCCAAGGCGGTCCCCAGCATTTT
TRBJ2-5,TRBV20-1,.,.,CSASKAETQYF,TGCAGTGCTAGTAAGGCAGAGACCCAGTACTTC
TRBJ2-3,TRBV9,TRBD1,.,CASSLSRGGRAESDTQYF,TGTGCCAGCAGCCTTAGTAGAGGGGGCAGGGCGGAGTCTGATACGCAGTATTTT
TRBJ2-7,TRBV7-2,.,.,CASSNRDPRDEQYF,TGTGCCAGCAGCAACCGGGACCCCCGGGACGAGCAGTACTTC
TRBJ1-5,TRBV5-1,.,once,CASSPGPTDQPQHF,TGCGCCAGCTCCCCTGGCCCCACAGATCAGCCCCAGCATTTT
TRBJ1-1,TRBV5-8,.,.,CASSVIGRPFF,TGTGCCAGCAGCGTCATCGGGAGACCTTTCTTT
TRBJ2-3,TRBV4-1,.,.,CASSQGRGSTDTQYF,TGCGCCAGCAGCCAGGGAAGGGGGAGCACAGATACGCAGTATTTT
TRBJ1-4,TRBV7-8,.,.,CASSSRARTATNEKLFF,TGTGCCAGCAGCTCTAGAGCTCGTACGGCAACTAATGAAAAACTGTTTTTT
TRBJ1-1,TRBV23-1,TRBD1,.,CASSQSPPGTGNGFTEAFF,TGCGCCAGCAGTCAATCGCCCCCCGGGACAGGGAACGGTTTCACTGAAGCTTTCTTT
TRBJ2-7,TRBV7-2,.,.,CASSLIQAYEQYF,TGTGCCAGCAGCTTAATACAGGCCTACGAGCAGTACTTC
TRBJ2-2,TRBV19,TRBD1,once,CASSARDRNTGELFF,TGTGCCAGTAGTGCCCGGGACAGAAACACCGGGGAGCTGTTTTTT
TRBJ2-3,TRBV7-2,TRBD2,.,CASSVTSGITDTQYF,TGTGCCAGCAGCGTGACTAGCGGGATCACAGATACGCAGTATTTT
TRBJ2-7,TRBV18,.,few,CASSPGYEQYF,TGTGCCAGCTCACCCGGTTACGAGCAGTACTTC
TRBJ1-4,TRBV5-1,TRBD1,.,CASSVTGGEKLFF,TGCGCCAGCAGTGTGACAGGGGGCGAAAAACTGTTTTTT
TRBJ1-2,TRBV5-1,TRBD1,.,CASSLGGSTGNYGYTF,TGCGCCAGCAGCTTGGGTGGCTCGACAGGGAACTATGGCTACACCTTC
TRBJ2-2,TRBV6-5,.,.,CASRPGLTGELFF,TGTGCCAGCAGGCCGGGACTTACCGGGGAGCTGTTTTTT
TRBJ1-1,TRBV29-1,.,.,CSVADNTEAFF,TGCAGCGTTGCCGACAACACTGAAGCTTTCTTT
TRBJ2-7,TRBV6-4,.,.,CASSDSAPQGEALDF,TGTGCCAGCAGTGACTCAGCTCCCCAGGGAGAGGCTTTGGACTTC
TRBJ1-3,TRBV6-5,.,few,CASSYSTQGFGTIYF,TGTGCCAGCAGTTACTCGACCCAGGGTTTCGGGACCATATATTTT
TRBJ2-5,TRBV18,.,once,CASSKDRQETQYF,TGTGCCTCCTCTAAGGACCGCCAAGAGACCCAGTACTTC